Following are 9 T cell receptor beta chains from one sample sequenced in a study of cytomegalovirus exposure and HLA in healthy donors. Clones were read by immunoSEQ multiplex PCR, and TCRdb kept only the in-frame ones, dropping some. Of 90,000 to 150,000 clones listed, approximately 88% are singletons. Material: PBMCs. The source of these receptors is a young man in good health and CMV-seronegative.

The V and J genes are TRBV27 and TRBJ2-1, with TRBD2 matching 13 bases. Germline-derived CDR1 and CDR2 are MNHEY and SMNVEV (reference sequence). Trimming at V came to 4 bases and at J to 10 bases, leaving 7 bases not matched to a gene. The CDR3 has 15 amino acids. In nucleotides, the CDR3 is TGTGCCAGCAGTTCCTGGACTAGCGGGAGTCGCGAGCAGTTCTTC. Its translation: CASSSWTSGSREQFF.

Note on this clone: One end of the junction varies from germline; a read error may be responsible. The V call is TRBV7-2, the J call TRBJ2-4; TRBD2 matches at 7 bases. The CDR3 extends over 15 amino acids. Germline assignment: CDR1 SGHTA and CDR2 FQGNSA. This CDR3 reads CASRSQTSLKSIQYF. CDR3 DNA sequence: TGTGCCAGCAGATCCCAGACTAGCCTAAAAAGCATTCAGTACTTC.

This chain uses TRBV4-1 with TRBJ1-3; a weak D match, TRBD1 (5 bases). The V and J ends lost 1 base and 3 bases respectively, with 10 bases between them. CDR3 length equals 15 residues. CDR1 MGHRA and CDR2 YSYEKL come from the germline V gene. The CDR3 DNA reads TGCGCCAGCAGCCAAGTCCCAGGGCGTGGAAACACCATATATTTT. Residues: CASSQVPGRGNTIYF.

This clone was counted a single time. The chain combines TRBV27 with TRBJ1-5, with 8 bases aligning to TRBD1. Germline V gene data show CDR1 as MNHEY and CDR2 as SMNVEV (reference sequence). With 6 bases clipped from V and 5 bases from J, the junction kept 9 bases outside the gene matches. CDR3 length: 15 residues. The CDR3 sequence is CASRDRGRSHQPQHF. The CDR3, as DNA: TGTGCCAGCAGAGACAGGGGCCGTTCCCATCAGCCCCAGCATTTT.

The J gene is TRBJ2-1, the V gene TRBV27; D unresolved. With 5 bases removed from V and 3 bases from J, the gap between germline ends came to 8 bases. Germline loops: CDR1 MNHEY, CDR2 SMNVEV (reference sequence). The CDR3 is 13 residues long. CDR3 in DNA: TGTGCCAGCAGTACACCAATCTACAATGAGCAGTTCTTC. It encodes CASSTPIYNEQFF.

This clone is a singleton in its sample. CDR3 region: CASSPLSGNTEAFF. The CDR3 DNA is TGTGCCAGTAGTCCCCTGAGTGGGAACACTGAAGCTTTCTTT. This rearrangement joins TRBV19 to TRBJ1-1; D unclear. The CDR3 has 14 residues. V shed 5 bases and J shed 1 base, with 11 bases lying between them. Germline loops: CDR1 LNHDA, CDR2 SQIVND (reference sequence).

The chain employs TRBV5-1 and TRBJ1-1; D unresolved. Trimming took off 0 bases at V and 5 bases at J, with 11 bases between the two ends. Germline-derived CDR1 and CDR2 are SGHRS and YFSETQ. This CDR3 is built from 14 residues. CDR3 residues: CASSLGQAGTEAFF. The CDR3 DNA reads TGCGCCAGCAGCTTGGGTCAGGCGGGTACTGAAGCTTTCTTT. Using reference TRBV5-1 and TRBJ1-1 for the parts outside the CDR3, the full variable domain is KAGVTQTPRYLIKTRGQQVTLSCSPISGHRSVSWYQQTPGQGLQFLFEYFSETQRNKGNFPGRFSGRQFSNSRSEMNVSTLELGDSALYLCASSLGQAGTEAFFGQGTRLTVV.

This clone was counted between two and nine times. The V gene is TRBV7-9, the J gene TRBJ2-7; the match to TRBD2 covers 8 bases. This CDR3 has 16 amino acids. Unmatched junction bases numbered 9, after V lost 5 bases and J lost 0 bases. Germline values: CDR1 SEHNR, CDR2 FQNEAQ (reference sequence). The CDR3: CASSRPTLAGSYEQYF. CDR3 DNA: TGTGCCAGCAGCCGCCCCACCCTAGCGGGCTCCTACGAGCAGTACTTC.

The V call is TRBV28, the J call TRBJ2-3; 7 positions match TRBD2. Per the germline V gene, CDR1 is MDHEN and CDR2 is SYDVKM. The trim removed 3 bases at V and 3 bases at J, leaving 9 bases unmatched. This CDR3 has 16 amino acids. CDR3 in DNA: TGTGCCAGCAGTTTCGGGCTAGCGGTAGGGACAGATACGCAGTATTTT. Amino acid sequence: CASSFGLAVGTDTQYF.